These T cell receptor beta chains were read from a single sample in a study of blood T cell repertoires in COVID-19. Only in-frame clones appear in the TCRdb table, and some are missing; sequencing was by immunoSEQ multiplex PCR. The repertoire holds about 100,000 clones, with around nine tenths as singletons. The sample was peripheral blood. All receptors come from a woman aged 30 to 39 with acute or convalescent COVID-19. CDR3s include the opening cysteine and the closing phenylalanine or tryptophan. D genes are given only for firm matches. A clone size is listed for some rows: how often the clone was seen (once, few, many), or a class if it is expanded.

TRBJ1-4 | TRBV21-1 | 16 | - | - | CASGPGQGVTNEKLFF | TGTGCCAGCGGTCCGGGACAGGGTGTGACTAATGAAAAACTGTTTTTT
TRBJ2-5 | TRBV19 | 14 | - | - | CASSIGSGEETQYF | TGTGCCAGTAGTATAGGGTCAGGGGAGGAGACCCAGTACTTC
TRBJ1-4 | TRBV5-1 | 14 | - | TRBD1 | CASSLSQGVEKLFF | TGCGCCAGCAGCTTATCACAGGGGGTCGAAAAACTGTTTTTT
TRBJ2-5 | TRBV11-2 | 16 | - | TRBD2 | CASSPGLAGAQETQYF | TGTGCCAGCAGCCCCGGACTAGCGGGGGCCCAAGAGACCCAGTACTTC
TRBJ1-1 | TRBV5-1 | 15 | - | - | CASSSFGHFATEAFF | TGCGCCAGCAGCTCGTTCGGACACTTTGCCACTGAAGCTTTCTTT
TRBJ2-3 | TRBV7-2 | 16 | - | TRBD2 | CASSPLAGVTSDTQYF | TGTGCCAGCAGCCCCTTAGCGGGGGTGACGTCCGATACGCAGTATTTT
TRBJ2-7 | TRBV7-6 | 16 | - | TRBD2 | CASSLGLAGVGYEQYF | TGTGCCAGCAGCTTAGGGCTAGCGGGAGTCGGATACGAGCAGTACTTC
TRBJ1-1 | TRBV5-1 | 15 | - | TRBD1 | CASSRRTGGRTEAFF | TGCGCCAGCAGCCGGAGGACAGGGGGGAGGACTGAAGCTTTCTTT
TRBJ2-1 | TRBV4-2 | 17 | - | - | CASSQDTGTEWDSEQFF | TGTGCCAGCAGCCAAGATACCGGGACTGAGTGGGACTCTGAGCAGTTCTTC
TRBJ2-7 | TRBV4-3 | 16 | - | - | CASSQGPSGGPYEQYF | TGCGCCAGCAGCCAAGGACCCAGCGGAGGCCCCTACGAGCAGTACTTC
TRBJ2-1 | TRBV5-1 | 16 | - | TRBD1 | CASSLEGQGSYNEQFF | TGCGCCAGCAGCTTGGAGGGACAGGGATCCTACAATGAGCAGTTCTTC
TRBJ2-2 | TRBV6-2/TRBV6-3 | 14 | once | - | CASSYSRGTGELFF | TGTGCCAGCAGTTACTCGCGGGGAACCGGGGAGCTGTTTTTT
TRBJ2-7 | TRBV6-5 | 15 | - | TRBD1 | CASSSGDRDSYEQYF | TGTGCCAGCAGTTCGGGGGACAGGGATTCCTACGAGCAGTACTTC
TRBJ2-7 | TRBV15 | 16 | - | TRBD2 | CATSRDRASGRGEQYF | TGTGCCACCAGCAGAGATAGGGCTAGCGGGAGGGGAGAGCAGTACTTC
TRBJ2-1 | TRBV7-3 | 22 | - | - | CASSYLPGVVGTRTEKSNEQFF | TGTGCCAGCAGCTATCTTCCAGGGGTTGTCGGTACGCGGACAGAAAAGAGCAATGAGCAGTTCTTC
TRBJ2-1 | TRBV4-3 | 18 | - | TRBD2 | CASSQYPGGDNSYNEQFF | TGCGCCAGCAGCCAGTACCCCGGGGGGGACAACTCCTACAATGAGCAGTTCTTC
TRBJ2-3 | TRBV7-2 | 15 | once | TRBD2 | CASSFTSGGRDTQYF | TGTGCCAGCAGTTTTACTAGCGGGGGGCGGGATACGCAGTATTTT
TRBJ2-2 | TRBV6-5 | 12 | - | - | CASSYSGGELFF | TGTGCCAGCAGTTATTCGGGTGGGGAGCTGTTTTTT